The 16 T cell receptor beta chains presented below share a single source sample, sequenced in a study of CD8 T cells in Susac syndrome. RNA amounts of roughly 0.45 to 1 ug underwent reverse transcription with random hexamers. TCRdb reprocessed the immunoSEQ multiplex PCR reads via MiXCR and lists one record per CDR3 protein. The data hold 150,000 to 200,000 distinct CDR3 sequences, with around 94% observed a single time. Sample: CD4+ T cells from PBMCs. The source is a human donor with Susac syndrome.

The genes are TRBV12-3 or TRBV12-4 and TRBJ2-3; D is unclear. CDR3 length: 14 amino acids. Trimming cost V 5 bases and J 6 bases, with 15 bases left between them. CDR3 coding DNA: TGTGCCAGCAGTCCCTCCGCGTCGGCGGATACGCAGTATTTT. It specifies CASSPSASADTQYF.

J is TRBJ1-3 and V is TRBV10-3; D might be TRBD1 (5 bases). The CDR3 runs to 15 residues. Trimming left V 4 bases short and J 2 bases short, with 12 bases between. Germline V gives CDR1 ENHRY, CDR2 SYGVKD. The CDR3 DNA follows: TGTGCCATCAGTGGTGGAGGGGCTGCTGGAAACACCATATATTTT. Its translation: CAISGGGAAGNTIYF.

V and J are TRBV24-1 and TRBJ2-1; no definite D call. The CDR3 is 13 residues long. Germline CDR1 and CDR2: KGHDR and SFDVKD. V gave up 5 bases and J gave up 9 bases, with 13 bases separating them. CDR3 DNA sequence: TGTGCCACCAGTGGAACCATACCAGGTGAGCAGTTCTTC. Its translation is CATSGTIPGEQFF.

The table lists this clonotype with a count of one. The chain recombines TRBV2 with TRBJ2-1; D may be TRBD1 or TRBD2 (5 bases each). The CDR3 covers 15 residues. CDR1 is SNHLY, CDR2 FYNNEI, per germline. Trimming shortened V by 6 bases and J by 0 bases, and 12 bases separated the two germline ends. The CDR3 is CASRAGTASYNEQFF. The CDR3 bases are TGTGCCAGCAGGGCCGGGACCGCCTCCTACAATGAGCAGTTCTTC.

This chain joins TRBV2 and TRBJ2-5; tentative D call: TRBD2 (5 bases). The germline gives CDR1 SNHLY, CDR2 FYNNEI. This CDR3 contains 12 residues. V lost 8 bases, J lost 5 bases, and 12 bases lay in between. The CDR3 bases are TGTGCCAGCCGGGGATACGAGGAGACCCAGTACTTC. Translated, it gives CASRGYEETQYF.

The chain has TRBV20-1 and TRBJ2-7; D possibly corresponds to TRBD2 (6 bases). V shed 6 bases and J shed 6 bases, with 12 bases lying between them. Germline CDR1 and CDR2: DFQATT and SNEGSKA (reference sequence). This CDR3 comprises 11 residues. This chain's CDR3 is CSAKGLGEQYF. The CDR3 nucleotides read TGCAGTGCGAAGGGACTCGGCGAGCAGTACTTC.

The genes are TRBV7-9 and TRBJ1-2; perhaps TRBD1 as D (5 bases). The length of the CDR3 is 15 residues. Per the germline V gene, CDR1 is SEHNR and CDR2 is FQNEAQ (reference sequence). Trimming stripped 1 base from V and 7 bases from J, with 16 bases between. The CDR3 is CASSLGTGTLGGYTF. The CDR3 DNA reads TGTGCCAGCAGCTTAGGGACCGGGACTCTTGGTGGCTACACCTTC. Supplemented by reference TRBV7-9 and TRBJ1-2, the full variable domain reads DTGVSQNPRHKITKRGQNVTFRCDPISEHNRLYWYRQTLGQGPEFLTYFQNEAQLEKSRLLSDRFSAERPKGSFSTLEIQRTEQGDSAMYLCASSLGTGTLGGYTFGSGTRLTVV.

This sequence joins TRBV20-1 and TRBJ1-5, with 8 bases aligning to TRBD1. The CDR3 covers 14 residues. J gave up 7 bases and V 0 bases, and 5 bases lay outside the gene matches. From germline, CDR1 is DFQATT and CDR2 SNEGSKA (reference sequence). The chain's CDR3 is CSAREAGGGQPQHF. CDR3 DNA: TGCAGTGCTAGAGAAGCAGGGGGCGGGCAGCCCCAGCATTTT.

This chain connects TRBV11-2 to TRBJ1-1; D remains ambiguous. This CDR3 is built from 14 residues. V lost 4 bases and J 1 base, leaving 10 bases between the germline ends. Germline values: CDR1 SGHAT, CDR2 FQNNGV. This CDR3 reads CASSSVGRNTEAFF. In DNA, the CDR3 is TGTGCCAGCAGCTCCGTGGGGAGGAACACTGAAGCTTTCTTT.

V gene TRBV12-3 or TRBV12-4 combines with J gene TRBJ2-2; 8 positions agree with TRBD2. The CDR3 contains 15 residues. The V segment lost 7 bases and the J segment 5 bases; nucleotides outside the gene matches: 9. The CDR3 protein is CASTRAGAPTGELFF. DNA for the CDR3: TGTGCCAGCACTCGAGCGGGAGCCCCTACCGGGGAGCTGTTTTTT.

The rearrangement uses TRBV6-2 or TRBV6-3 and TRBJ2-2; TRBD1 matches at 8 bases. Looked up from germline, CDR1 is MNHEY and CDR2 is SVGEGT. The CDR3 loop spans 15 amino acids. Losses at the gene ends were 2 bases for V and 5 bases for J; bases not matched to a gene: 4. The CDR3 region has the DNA TGTGCCAGCAGTTACCTCGGACAGGGTACCGGGGAGCTGTTTTTT. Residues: CASSYLGQGTGELFF.

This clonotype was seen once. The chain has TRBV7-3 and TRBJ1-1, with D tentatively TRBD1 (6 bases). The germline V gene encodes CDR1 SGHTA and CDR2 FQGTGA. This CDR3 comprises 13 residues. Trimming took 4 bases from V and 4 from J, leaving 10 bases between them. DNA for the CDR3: TGTGCCAGCAGCTCAACAGGGATCACTGAAGCTTTCTTT. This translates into CASSSTGITEAFF.

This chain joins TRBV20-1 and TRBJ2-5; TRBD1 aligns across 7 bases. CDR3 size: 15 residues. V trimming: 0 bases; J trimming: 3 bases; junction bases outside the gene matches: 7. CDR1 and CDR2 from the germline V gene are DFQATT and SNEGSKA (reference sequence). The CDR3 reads CSARDEGAIEETQYF. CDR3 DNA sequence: TGCAGTGCTAGAGACGAGGGGGCGATAGAAGAGACCCAGTACTTC.

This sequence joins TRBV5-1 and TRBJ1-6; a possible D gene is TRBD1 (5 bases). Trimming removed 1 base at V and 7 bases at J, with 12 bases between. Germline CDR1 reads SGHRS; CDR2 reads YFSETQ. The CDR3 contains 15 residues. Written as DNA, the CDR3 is TGCGCCAGCAGCTTGATTGAGGGGAGGAATTCACCCCTCCACTTT. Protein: CASSLIEGRNSPLHF.

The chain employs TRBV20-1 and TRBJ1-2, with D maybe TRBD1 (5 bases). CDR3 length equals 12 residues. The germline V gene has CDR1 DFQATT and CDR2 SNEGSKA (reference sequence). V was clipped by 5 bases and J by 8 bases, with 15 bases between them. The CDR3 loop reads CSAPLGADGYTF. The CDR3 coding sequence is TGCAGTGCTCCCCTCGGGGCGGACGGCTACACCTTC.

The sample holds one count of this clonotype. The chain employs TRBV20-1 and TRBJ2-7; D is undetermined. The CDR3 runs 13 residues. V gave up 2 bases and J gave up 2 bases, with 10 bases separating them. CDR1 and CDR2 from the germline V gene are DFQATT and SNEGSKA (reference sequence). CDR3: CSARKTDPYEQYF. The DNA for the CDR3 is TGCAGTGCTAGAAAAACGGATCCCTACGAGCAGTACTTC.